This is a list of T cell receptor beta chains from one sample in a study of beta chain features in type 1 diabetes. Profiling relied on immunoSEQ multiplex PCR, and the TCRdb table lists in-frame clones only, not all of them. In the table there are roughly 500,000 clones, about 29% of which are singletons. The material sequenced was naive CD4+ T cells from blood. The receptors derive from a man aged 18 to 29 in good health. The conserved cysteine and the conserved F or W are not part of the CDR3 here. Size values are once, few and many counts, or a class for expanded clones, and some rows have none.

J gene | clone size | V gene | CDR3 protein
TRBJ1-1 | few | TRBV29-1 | SVGRDSSMNTEAF
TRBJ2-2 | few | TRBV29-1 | SVVGTGQNTGELF
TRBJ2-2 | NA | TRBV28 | ASRGTEQELF
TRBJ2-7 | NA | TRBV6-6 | ASSYPGQGSEQY
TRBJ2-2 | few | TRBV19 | ASSAPGRSTATGELF
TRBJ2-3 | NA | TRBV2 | ASSEREGWTDTQY
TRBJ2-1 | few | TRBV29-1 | SVATGGSLYNEQF
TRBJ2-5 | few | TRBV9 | ASSIGEGTQY
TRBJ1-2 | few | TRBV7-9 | ASSPAGQVRGYT
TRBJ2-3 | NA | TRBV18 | ASSPLQGAWTDTQY
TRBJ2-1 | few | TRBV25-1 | ASSEAGGHNEQF
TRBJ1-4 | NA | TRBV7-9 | ASSLVDEKLF
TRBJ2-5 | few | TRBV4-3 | ASSQGASEQETQY
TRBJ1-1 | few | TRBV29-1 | SVKTGPLNTEAF
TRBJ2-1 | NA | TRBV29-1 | SGRLAGGILQNEQF
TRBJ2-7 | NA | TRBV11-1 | ASTHSGTRGRYEQY
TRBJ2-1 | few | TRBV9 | ASSPQGLAGINEQF
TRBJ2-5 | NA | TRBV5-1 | ASSLAHSGETQY
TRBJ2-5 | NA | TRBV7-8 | ASSLRGPETQY
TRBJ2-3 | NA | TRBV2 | ASRGQGTDTQY
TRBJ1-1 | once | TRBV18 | ASSASMNTEAF
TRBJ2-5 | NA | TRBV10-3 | AISGTRNGETQY
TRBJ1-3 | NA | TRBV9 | ASSVGVGVAGNTIY
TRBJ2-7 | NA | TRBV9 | ASSGTQGALSYEQY
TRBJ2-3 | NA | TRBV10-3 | AISGLGGERDTQY
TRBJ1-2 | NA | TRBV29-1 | SVVRPSYGYT
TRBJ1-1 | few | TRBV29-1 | SVEGGDRTEAF
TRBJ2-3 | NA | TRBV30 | AWSPGGRSTDTQY
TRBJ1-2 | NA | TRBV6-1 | ASSESGRVDGYT
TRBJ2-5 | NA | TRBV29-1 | SVSGRDQETQY
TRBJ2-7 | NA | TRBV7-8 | ASSPTGVTSYEQY
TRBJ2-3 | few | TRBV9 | ASSVGHSGSTDTQY
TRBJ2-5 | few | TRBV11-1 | ASSFTSGQETQY
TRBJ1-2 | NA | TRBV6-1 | ATKGLLYGYT
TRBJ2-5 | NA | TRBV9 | ASSVGPYQETQY
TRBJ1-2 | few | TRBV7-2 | ASSPYRETTYGYT
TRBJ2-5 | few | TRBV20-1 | SARGAETQY
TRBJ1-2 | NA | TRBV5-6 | ASNKRPYGYT
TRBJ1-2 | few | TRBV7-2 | ASSPRQGAGDGYT
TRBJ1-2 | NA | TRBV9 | ASSPGTGANYGYT
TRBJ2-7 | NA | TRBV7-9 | ASSLETGGPHEQY
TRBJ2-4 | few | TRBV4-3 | ASSQDAVQGIQY
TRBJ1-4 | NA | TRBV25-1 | ASSAGGSNNEKLF
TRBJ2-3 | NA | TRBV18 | ASSPRGRADTQY
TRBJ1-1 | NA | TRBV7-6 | ASSLTENTEAF
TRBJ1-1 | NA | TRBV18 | ASSSLTENTEAF